Shown below are 20 T cell receptor beta chains from a single sample sequenced in a study of vaccination and CD4 T cells after COVID-19. The treatment is: approximately 9-day PBMC culture with coronavirus spike peptide pools or control peptides (ViraFEST assay). Sequenced with the Oncomine TCR Beta short-read assay was DNA taken from cultured CD4+ T cells. TCRdb independently ran MiXCR on the PCR reads; one entry per CDR3 protein. Here the sample spans roughly 10,000 distinct CDR3 sequences, about 54% being singletons. Their antigens are not known. The specimen was CD4+ T cells from blood, cultured in vitro. The source is a human donor who had recovered from COVID-19.

This clonotype was observed a few times. This chain joins TRBV7-2 and TRBJ1-6; D possibly corresponds to TRBD1 (5 bases). The germline CDR1 and CDR2 sequences are SGHTA and FQGNSA. V lost 0 bases, J lost 6 bases, and 12 bases lay in between. This CDR3 is 16 amino acids long. CDR3 DNA sequence: TGTGCCAGCAGCTTAGCGACTGGACAAGTTAATTCACCCCTCCACTTT. Protein: CASSLATGQVNSPLHF. Filled out from reference TRBV7-2 and TRBJ1-6, the complete variable domain reads GAGVSQSPSNKVTEKGKDVELRCDPISGHTALYWYRQSLGQGLEFLIYFQGNSAPDKSGLPSDRFSAERTGGSVSTLTIQRTQQEDSAVYLCASSLATGQVNSPLHFGNGTRLTVT.

J is TRBJ1-1 and V is TRBV6-2 or TRBV6-3; 7 positions match TRBD1. The V segment lost 0 bases and the J segment 7 bases; nucleotides outside the gene matches: 2. The CDR3 runs 13 residues. Germline values: CDR1 MNHEY, CDR2 SVGEGT. In nucleotides, the CDR3 is TGTGCCAGCAGTTACTCGGGGGACAGTGAAGCTTTCTTT. Its translation: CASSYSGDSEAFF.

This clonotype was counted only a few times. The chain joins TRBV6-1 to TRBJ1-2, with D perhaps matching TRBD1 (5 bases). The CDR3 loop spans 14 amino acids. Germline CDR1 is MNHNS and CDR2 is SASEGT. Trimming shortened V by 2 bases and J by 4 bases, and 11 bases separated the two germline ends. CDR3 bases: TGTGCCAGCAGTGAAAACCCGGGGGGCTATGGCTACACCTTC. This translates into CASSENPGGYGYTF.

This clonotype was observed a few times. The chain employs TRBV7-9 and TRBJ1-2, with 10 bases fitting TRBD1. V trimming: 0 bases; J trimming: 6 bases; junction bases outside the gene matches: 4. Germline V CDR1 and CDR2: SEHNR, FQNEAQ (reference sequence). The CDR3 is 15 amino acids. The CDR3 loop reads CASSLAGGQGHGYTF. DNA of the CDR3: TGTGCCAGCAGCTTAGCGGGGGGACAGGGGCATGGCTACACCTTC.

J is TRBJ1-2 and V is TRBV4-2; D is undetermined. The ends were cut back, 0 bases at V and 7 bases at J, with 15 bases in the middle. Germline V gene data show CDR1 as LGHNA and CDR2 as YNFKEQ. The CDR3 is 15 amino acids. The CDR3 region is CASSQDDWADSGYTF. CDR3 coding DNA: TGTGCCAGCAGCCAAGATGATTGGGCTGATTCTGGCTACACCTTC.

The V gene is TRBV11-3, the J gene TRBJ1-4; weak D call: TRBD1 (5 bases). Germline CDR1 SGHNT, CDR2 YENEEA. V was clipped by 4 bases and J by 8 bases, with 11 bases between them. The CDR3 contains 13 residues. As DNA, the CDR3 is TGTGCCAGCAGCTCAGGGCTCGGAGAAAAACTGTTTTTT. Protein: CASSSGLGEKLFF.

This clonotype was observed a handful of times. The chain employs TRBV20-1 and TRBJ1-2; 7 positions agree with TRBD1. This CDR3 is 13 amino acids long. Looked up from germline, CDR1 is DFQATT and CDR2 is SNEGSKA (reference sequence). V shed 6 bases, J shed 4 bases, and the junction held 8 bases outside the gene matches. This chain's CDR3 is CSALDRASYGYTF. CDR3 in DNA: TGCAGTGCCTTAGACAGGGCAAGCTATGGCTACACCTTC.

This rearrangement joins TRBV6-1 to TRBJ1-5, with D possibly being TRBD1 (5 bases). Germline CDR1 and CDR2: MNHNS and SASEGT. This CDR3 spans 14 amino acids. Trimming took off 3 bases at V and 2 bases at J, with 8 bases between the two ends. CDR3 in amino acids: CASSDRVGNQPQHF. The CDR3 DNA reads as TGTGCCAGCAGTGACAGGGTCGGCAATCAGCCCCAGCATTTT.

J is TRBJ1-1 and V is TRBV30; D perhaps matches TRBD1 (5 bases). V shed 5 bases and J shed 4 bases, with 11 bases lying between them. The CDR3 covers 12 residues. Germline CDR1 reads GTSNPN; CDR2 reads SVGIG (reference sequence). As DNA, the CDR3 is TGTGCCTGGGACAGACTTGGCACTGAAGCTTTCTTT. It translates to CAWDRLGTEAFF.

This clonotype occurred a few times. V usage is TRBV30 and J usage is TRBJ1-5; a possible D gene is TRBD1 (6 bases). The CDR3 contains 16 residues. With 2 bases removed from V and 0 bases from J, the gap between germline ends came to 14 bases. Germline V gene lookup returns CDR1 GTSNPN and CDR2 SVGIG (reference sequence). The CDR3 spells CAWSQGGLNSNQPQHF. The CDR3 DNA follows: TGTGCCTGGAGTCAAGGGGGACTGAATAGCAATCAGCCCCAGCATTTT.

The chain uses TRBV5-4 and TRBJ2-7; weak D call: TRBD2 (7 bases). Trimming removed 4 bases at V and 7 bases at J, with 15 bases between. Germline V lookup: CDR1 SGHNT, CDR2 YYREEE (reference sequence). The CDR3 has 13 residues. DNA of the CDR3: TGTGCCAGCAGCAGACGGGGGGCGGAGGAGCAGTACTTC. This gives the protein CASSRRGAEEQYF.

This chain links TRBV2 with TRBJ2-5; 10 nucleotides agree with TRBD1. Trimming at V came to 10 bases and at J to 5 bases, leaving 10 bases not matched to a gene. CDR3 length: 14 amino acids. Germline V CDR1 and CDR2: SNHLY, FYNNEI. The CDR3 DNA is TGTGCCAACCGACCGGGACAGGGGAGTGAGACCCAGTACTTC. It yields the protein CANRPGQGSETQYF.

This chain links TRBV12-3 or TRBV12-4 with TRBJ2-3, with TRBD2 matching over 7 bases. CDR3 length equals 15 residues. V lost 1 base and J lost 3; bases outside the gene matches: 4. The chain's CDR3 is CASSLGGGWTDTQYF. CDR3 DNA sequence: TGTGCCAGCAGTTTAGGCGGGGGTTGGACAGATACGCAGTATTTT.

This clonotype was recorded only once. This chain joins TRBV11-3 and TRBJ1-2, with D uncertain. The germline V and J ends were trimmed by 4 bases and 6 bases, with 12 bases remaining between them. Germline lookup yields CDR1 SGHNT and CDR2 YENEEA. This CDR3 region has 13 residues. In nucleotides, the CDR3 is TGTGCCAGCAGCTCCGTTAGTTTAGATGGCTACACCTTC. Translated: CASSSVSLDGYTF.

This clonotype was found a few times. The V gene is TRBV7-9, the J gene TRBJ1-2, with 8 bases lining up with TRBD1. CDR1 and CDR2 from the germline V gene are SEHNR and FQNEAQ (reference sequence). Trimming at V came to 1 base and at J to 8 bases, leaving 3 bases not matched to a gene. The CDR3 contains 13 residues. The CDR3 region is CASSLGTGIGYTF. CDR3 nucleotides: TGTGCCAGCAGCTTAGGGACAGGGATCGGCTACACCTTC.

This clonotype was recorded a few times. The rearrangement uses TRBV6-5 and TRBJ1-1; D is possibly TRBD1 (5 bases). With 1 base removed from V and 10 bases from J, the gap between germline ends came to 16 bases. The germline V gene has CDR1 MNHEY and CDR2 SVGAGI. The CDR3 consists of 14 residues. CDR3 amino acids: CASSYYRGLNGAFF. The CDR3 bases are TGTGCCAGCAGTTACTACCGGGGGTTAAACGGAGCTTTCTTT.

Relative to its sample, this clonotype is medium-sized. The chain recombines TRBV7-2 with TRBJ2-5; the D gene is possibly TRBD1 (6 bases). Per germline, CDR1 SGHTA and CDR2 FQGNSA. There are 15 residues in the CDR3. V gave up 3 bases and J gave up 4 bases, with 15 bases separating them. The chain's CDR3 is CASSLDRVRIETQYF. The CDR3 DNA reads TGTGCCAGCAGCTTGGACAGAGTTAGGATAGAGACCCAGTACTTC.

The gene calls are TRBV20-1 and TRBJ1-6; maybe TRBD1 (6 bases). This CDR3 contains 13 residues. Looked up from germline, CDR1 is DFQATT and CDR2 is SNEGSKA (reference sequence). V dropped 6 bases and J dropped 7 bases, with 13 bases sitting between them. The CDR3 loop is CSAQDSPNSPLHF. CDR3 nucleotides: TGCAGTGCCCAGGACAGTCCCAATTCACCCCTCCACTTT.

The V gene is TRBV19, the J gene TRBJ1-5; 12 bases fit TRBD1. The trim removed 4 bases at V and 3 bases at J, leaving 10 bases unmatched. Germline V gives CDR1 LNHDA, CDR2 SQIVND (reference sequence). The CDR3 loop spans 18 amino acids. The DNA of the CDR3 is TGTGCCAGTAGTAACCGGGACAGGGGGCAAGGTAACAATCAGCCCCAGCATTTT. It specifies CASSNRDRGQGNNQPQHF.

The gene calls are TRBV12-3 or TRBV12-4 and TRBJ2-3; possible D gene TRBD2, 5 bases. This CDR3 has 17 residues. With 2 bases removed from V and 5 bases from J, the gap between germline ends came to 20 bases. The CDR3 protein is CASSLKPPGPEGDTQYF. CDR3 bases: TGTGCCAGCAGTTTAAAACCCCCGGGTCCAGAGGGAGATACGCAGTATTTT.